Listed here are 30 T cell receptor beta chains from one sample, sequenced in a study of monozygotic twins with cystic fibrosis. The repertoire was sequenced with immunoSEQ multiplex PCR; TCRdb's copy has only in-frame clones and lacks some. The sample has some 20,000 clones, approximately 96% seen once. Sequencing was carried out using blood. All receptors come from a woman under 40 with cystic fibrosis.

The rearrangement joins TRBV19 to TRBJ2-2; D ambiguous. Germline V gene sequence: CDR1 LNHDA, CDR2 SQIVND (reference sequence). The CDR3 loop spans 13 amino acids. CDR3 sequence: CAGKDANTGELFF. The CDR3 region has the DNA TGTGCAGGGAAGGACGCGAACACCGGGGAGCTGTTTTTT. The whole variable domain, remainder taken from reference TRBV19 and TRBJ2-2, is DGGITQSPKYLFRKEGQNVTLSCEQNLNHDAMYWYRQDPGQGLRLIYYSQIVNDFQKGDIAEGYSVSREKKESFPLTVTSAQKNPTAFYLCAGKDANTGELFFGEGSRLTVL.

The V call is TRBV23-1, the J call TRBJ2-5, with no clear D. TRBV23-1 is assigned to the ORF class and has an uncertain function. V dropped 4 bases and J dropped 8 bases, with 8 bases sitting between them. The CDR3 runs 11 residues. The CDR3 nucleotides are TGCGCCAGCAGTCCCCCGGCCACCCAGTACTTC. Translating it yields CASSPPATQYF.

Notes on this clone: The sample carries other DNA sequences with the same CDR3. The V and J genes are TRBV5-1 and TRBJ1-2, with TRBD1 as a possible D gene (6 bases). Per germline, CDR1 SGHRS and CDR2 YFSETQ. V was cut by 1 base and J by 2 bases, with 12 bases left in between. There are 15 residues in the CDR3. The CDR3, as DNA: TGCGCCAGCAGCTTGATTCCCCAGGGGAACTATGGCTACACCTTC. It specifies CASSLIPQGNYGYTF.

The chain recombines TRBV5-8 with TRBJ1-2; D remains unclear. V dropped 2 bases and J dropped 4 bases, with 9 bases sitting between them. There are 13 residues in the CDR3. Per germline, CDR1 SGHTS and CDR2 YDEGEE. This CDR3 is CASSLKIPYGYTF. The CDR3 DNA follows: TGTGCCAGCAGCTTAAAAATACCCTATGGCTACACCTTC.

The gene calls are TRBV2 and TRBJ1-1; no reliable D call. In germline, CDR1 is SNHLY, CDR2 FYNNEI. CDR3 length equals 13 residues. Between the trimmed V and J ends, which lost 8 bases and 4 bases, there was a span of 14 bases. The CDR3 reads CASVADLSTEAFF. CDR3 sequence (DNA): TGTGCCAGCGTGGCAGACTTGAGCACTGAAGCTTTCTTT.

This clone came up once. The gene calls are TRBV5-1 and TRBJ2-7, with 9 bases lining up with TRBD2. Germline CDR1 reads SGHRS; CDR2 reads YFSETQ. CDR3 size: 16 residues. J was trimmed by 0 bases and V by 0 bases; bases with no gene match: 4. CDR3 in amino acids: CASSLALRGGSYEQYF. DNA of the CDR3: TGCGCCAGCAGCTTGGCTTTGCGGGGGGGCTCCTACGAGCAGTACTTC.

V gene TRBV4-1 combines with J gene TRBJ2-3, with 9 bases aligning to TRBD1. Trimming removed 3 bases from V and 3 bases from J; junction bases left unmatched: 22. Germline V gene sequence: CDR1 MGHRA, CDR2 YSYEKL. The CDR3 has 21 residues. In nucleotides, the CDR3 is TGCGCCAGCAGCCATGAACCCCCTCCCGGGACAGGGTTACGTTGGACAGATACGCAGTATTTT. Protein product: CASSHEPPPGTGLRWTDTQYF.

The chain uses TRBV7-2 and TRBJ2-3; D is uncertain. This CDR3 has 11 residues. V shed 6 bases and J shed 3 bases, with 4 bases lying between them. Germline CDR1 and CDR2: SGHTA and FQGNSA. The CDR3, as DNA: TGTGCCAGCAGTAGAACAGATACGCAGTATTTT. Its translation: CASSRTDTQYF. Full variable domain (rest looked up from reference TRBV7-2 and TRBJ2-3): GAGVSQSPSNKVTEKGKDVELRCDPISGHTALYWYRQSLGQGLEFLIYFQGNSAPDKSGLPSDRFSAERTGGSVSTLTIQRTQQEDSAVYLCASSRTDTQYFGPGTRLTVL.

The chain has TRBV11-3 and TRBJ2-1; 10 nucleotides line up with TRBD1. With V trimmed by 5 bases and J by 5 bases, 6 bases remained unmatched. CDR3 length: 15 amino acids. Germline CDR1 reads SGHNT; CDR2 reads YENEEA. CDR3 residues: CASSGRGTGDNEQFF. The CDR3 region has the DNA TGTGCCAGCAGCGGCAGAGGGACAGGGGACAATGAGCAGTTCTTC.

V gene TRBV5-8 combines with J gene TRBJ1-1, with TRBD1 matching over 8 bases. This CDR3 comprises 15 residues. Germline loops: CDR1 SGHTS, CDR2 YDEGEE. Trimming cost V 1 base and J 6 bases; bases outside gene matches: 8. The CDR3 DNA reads TGTGCCAGCAGCTTGTACGGGACAGGCGGCTCTGAAGCTTTCTTT. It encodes CASSLYGTGGSEAFF.

The CDR3 loop reads CASSDSITDTQYF. CDR3 DNA: TGTGCCAGCAGTGACTCGATTACAGATACGCAGTATTTT. This rearrangement joins TRBV6-4 to TRBJ2-3; unclear D gene. Between the trimmed V and J ends, which lost 0 bases and 3 bases, there was a span of 4 bases. Germline V gives CDR1 MRHNA, CDR2 SNTAGT. The CDR3 extends over 13 amino acids.

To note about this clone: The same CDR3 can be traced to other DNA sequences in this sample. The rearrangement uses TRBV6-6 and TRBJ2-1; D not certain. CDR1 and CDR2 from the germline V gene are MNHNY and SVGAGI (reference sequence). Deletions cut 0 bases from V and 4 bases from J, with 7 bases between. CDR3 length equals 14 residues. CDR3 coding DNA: TGTGCCAGCAGTTACTCGAGAGTATACAATGAGCAGTTCTTC. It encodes CASSYSRVYNEQFF.

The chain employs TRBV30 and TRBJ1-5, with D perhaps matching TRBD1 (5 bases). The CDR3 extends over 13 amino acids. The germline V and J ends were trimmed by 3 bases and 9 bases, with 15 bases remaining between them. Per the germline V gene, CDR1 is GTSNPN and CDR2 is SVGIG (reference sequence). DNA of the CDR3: TGTGCCTGGAGCCCCTTCGCTCAGGGGCCCCAGCATTTT. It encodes CAWSPFAQGPQHF.

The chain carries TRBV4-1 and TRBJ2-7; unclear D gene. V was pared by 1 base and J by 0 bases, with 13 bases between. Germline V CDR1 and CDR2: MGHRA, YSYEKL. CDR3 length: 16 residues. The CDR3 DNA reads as TGCGCCAGCAGCCAAGTGTGGCAGGACGGCTCCTACGAGCAGTACTTC. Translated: CASSQVWQDGSYEQYF.

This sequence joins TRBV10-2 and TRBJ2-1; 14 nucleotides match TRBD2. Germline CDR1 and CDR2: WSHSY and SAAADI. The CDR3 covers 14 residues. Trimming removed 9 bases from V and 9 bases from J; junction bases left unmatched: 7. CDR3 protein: CASGTSGGGGEQFF. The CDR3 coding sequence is TGCGCCAGTGGGACTAGCGGGGGCGGTGGTGAGCAGTTCTTC.

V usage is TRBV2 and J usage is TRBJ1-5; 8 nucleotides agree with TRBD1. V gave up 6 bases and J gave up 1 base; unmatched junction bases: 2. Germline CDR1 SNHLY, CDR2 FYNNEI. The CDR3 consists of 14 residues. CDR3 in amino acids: CASRGTGSNQPQHF. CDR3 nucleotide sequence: TGTGCCAGCAGAGGGACAGGCAGCAATCAGCCCCAGCATTTT.

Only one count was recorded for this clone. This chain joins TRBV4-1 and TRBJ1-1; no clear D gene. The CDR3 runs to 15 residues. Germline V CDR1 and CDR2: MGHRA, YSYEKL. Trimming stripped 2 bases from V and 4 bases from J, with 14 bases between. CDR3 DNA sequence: TGCGCCAGCAGCCAAATGGACCCTTTGGGCACTGAAGCTTTCTTT. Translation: CASSQMDPLGTEAFF.

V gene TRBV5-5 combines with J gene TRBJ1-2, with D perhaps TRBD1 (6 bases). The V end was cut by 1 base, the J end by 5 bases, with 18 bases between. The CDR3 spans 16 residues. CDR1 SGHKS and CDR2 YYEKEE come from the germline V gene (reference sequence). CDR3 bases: TGTGCCAGCAGCTTGTTAGCCCAGGGGTTGGGGTATGGCTACACCTTC. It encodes CASSLLAQGLGYGYTF.

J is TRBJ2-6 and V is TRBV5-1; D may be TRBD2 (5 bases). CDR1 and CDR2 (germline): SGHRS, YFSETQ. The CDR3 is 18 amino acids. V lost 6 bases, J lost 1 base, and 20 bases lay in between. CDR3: CASTRDNWILSGANVLTF. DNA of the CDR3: TGCGCCAGCACCCGGGATAACTGGATACTGTCTGGGGCCAACGTCCTGACTTTC.

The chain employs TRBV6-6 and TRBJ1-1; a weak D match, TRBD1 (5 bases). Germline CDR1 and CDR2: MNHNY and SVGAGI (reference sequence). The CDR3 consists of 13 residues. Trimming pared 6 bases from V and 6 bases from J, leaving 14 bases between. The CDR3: CASRSGPGAEAFF. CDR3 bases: TGTGCCAGCAGGTCGGGGCCGGGAGCTGAAGCTTTCTTT.

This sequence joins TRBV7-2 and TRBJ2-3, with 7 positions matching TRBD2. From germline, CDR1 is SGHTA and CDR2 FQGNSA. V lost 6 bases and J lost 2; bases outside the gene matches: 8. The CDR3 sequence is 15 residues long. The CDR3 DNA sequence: TGTGCCAGCAGTCCCGGGGGACTATACACAGATACGCAGTATTTT. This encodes CASSPGGLYTDTQYF.

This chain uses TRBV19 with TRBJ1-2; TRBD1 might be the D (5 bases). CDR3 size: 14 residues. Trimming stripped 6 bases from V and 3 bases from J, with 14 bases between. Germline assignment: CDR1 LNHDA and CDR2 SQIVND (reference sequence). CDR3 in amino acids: CASRLTAVDYGYTF. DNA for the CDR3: TGTGCCAGTAGGCTGACAGCCGTCGACTATGGCTACACCTTC.

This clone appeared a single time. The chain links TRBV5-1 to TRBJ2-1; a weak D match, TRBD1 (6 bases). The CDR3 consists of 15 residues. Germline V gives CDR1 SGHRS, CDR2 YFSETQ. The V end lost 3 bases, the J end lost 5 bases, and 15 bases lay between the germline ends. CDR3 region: CASSSGQPGDNEQFF. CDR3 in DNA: TGCGCCAGCAGCTCTGGACAGCCCGGGGACAATGAGCAGTTCTTC. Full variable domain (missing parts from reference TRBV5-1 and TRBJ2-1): KAGVTQTPRYLIKTRGQQVTLSCSPISGHRSVSWYQQTPGQGLQFLFEYFSETQRNKGNFPGRFSGRQFSNSRSEMNVSTLELGDSALYLCASSSGQPGDNEQFFGPGTRLTVL.

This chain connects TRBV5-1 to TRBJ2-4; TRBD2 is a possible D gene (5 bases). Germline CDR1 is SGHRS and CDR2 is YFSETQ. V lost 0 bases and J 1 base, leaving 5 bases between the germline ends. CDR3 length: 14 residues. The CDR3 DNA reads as TGCGCCAGCAGCTTGGGGGAGGCCAAAAACATTCAGTACTTC. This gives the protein CASSLGEAKNIQYF.

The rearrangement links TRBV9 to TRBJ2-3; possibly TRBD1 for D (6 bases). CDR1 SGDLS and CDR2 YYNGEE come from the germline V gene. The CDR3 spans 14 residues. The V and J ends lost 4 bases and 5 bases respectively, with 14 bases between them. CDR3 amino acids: CASSPPRQVDTQYF. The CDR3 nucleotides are TGTGCCAGCAGCCCCCCGCGACAGGTAGATACGCAGTATTTT.

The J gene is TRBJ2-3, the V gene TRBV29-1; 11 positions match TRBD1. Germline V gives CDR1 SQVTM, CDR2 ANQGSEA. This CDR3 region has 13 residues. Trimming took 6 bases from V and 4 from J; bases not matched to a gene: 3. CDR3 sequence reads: CSVGQGAADTQYF. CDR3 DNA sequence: TGCAGCGTCGGACAGGGGGCGGCAGATACGCAGTATTTT.

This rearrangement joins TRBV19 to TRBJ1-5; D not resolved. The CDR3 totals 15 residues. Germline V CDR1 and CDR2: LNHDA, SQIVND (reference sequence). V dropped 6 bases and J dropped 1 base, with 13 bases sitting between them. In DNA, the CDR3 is TGTGCCAGTAGAGGTCCTCGGCCAAGCAATCAGCCCCAGCATTTT. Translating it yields CASRGPRPSNQPQHF.

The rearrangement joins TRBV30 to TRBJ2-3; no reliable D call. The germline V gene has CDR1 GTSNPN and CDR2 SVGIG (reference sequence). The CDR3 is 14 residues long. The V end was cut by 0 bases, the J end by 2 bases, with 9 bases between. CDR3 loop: CAWSVRQSTDTQYF. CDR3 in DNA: TGTGCCTGGAGTGTACGGCAGTCCACAGATACGCAGTATTTT.

CDR3 protein: CAWSRQGNQPQHF. The DNA of the CDR3 is TGTGCCTGGAGTCGACAGGGGAACCAGCCCCAGCATTTT. The chain couples TRBV30 to TRBJ1-5, with TRBD1 matching 8 bases. The V gene end was trimmed by 2 bases and the J gene end by 7 bases; junction bases not matched to a gene: 4. The germline V gene encodes CDR1 GTSNPN and CDR2 SVGIG (reference sequence). CDR3 length: 13 residues.

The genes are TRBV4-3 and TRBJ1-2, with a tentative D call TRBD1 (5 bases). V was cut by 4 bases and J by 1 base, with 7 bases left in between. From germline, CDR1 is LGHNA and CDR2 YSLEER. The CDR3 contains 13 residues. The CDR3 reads CASSRGVNYGYTF. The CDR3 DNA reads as TGCGCCAGCAGCCGGGGGGTTAACTATGGCTACACCTTC.